Each of the 23 T cell receptor beta chains below was sequenced from the same sample in a study of blood T cell repertoires in COVID-19. TCRdb's table, derived via immunoSEQ multiplex PCR, lists solely in-frame clones and lacks some. The data contain around 300,000 clones, around 90% of them singletons. The material sequenced was PBMCs or T cells enriched from blood (not recorded which). The source of these receptors is a woman between 50 and 59 years old who had recovered from COVID-19.

The rearrangement uses TRBV5-1 and TRBJ1-4; TRBD1 matches 7 bases. The CDR3 has 14 amino acids. Per germline, CDR1 SGHRS and CDR2 YFSETQ. V trimming: 3 bases; J trimming: 7 bases; junction bases outside the gene matches: 6. CDR3 loop: CASSSRQGTEKLFF. The CDR3 DNA follows: TGCGCCAGCAGCTCCAGACAGGGTACTGAAAAACTGTTTTTT.

V usage is TRBV6-2 or TRBV6-3 and J usage is TRBJ2-7, with 9 nucleotides matching TRBD2. Losses at the gene ends were 2 bases for V and 1 base for J; bases not matched to a gene: 21. Germline lookup yields CDR1 MNHEY and CDR2 SVGEGT. The CDR3 is 21 residues long. CDR3 in DNA: TGTGCCAGCAGTTACCCCCGATGGCGTAGCGGGAGCTTTAAAACTTCCTACGAGCAGTACTTC. It yields the protein CASSYPRWRSGSFKTSYEQYF.

This clone was seen only once. Distinct nucleotide sequences in the sample also encode this CDR3. V usage is TRBV5-1 and J usage is TRBJ2-3; possible D gene TRBD2, 5 bases. The CDR3 length is 14 residues. The germline V gene has CDR1 SGHRS and CDR2 YFSETQ. The V end was cut by 4 bases, the J end by 0 bases, with 9 bases between. CDR3 in DNA: TGCGCCAGCAGCCTTGAGGGCAGCACAGATACGCAGTATTTT. Protein: CASSLEGSTDTQYF.

This chain joins TRBV10-1 and TRBJ2-3, with TRBD2 identical over 10 bases. The CDR3 contains 16 residues. Germline assignment: CDR1 WNHNN and CDR2 SYGVQD (reference sequence). The junction had 5 bases not matched to a gene; V was cut back by 2 bases and J by 3 bases. CDR3 region: CASSEMGLASTDTQYF. The CDR3 DNA is TGCGCCAGCAGTGAGATGGGACTAGCGTCGACAGATACGCAGTATTTT.

This clone was detected only once. The V call is TRBV6-2 or TRBV6-3, the J call TRBJ1-1, with D hard to call. The CDR3 consists of 18 residues. In germline, CDR1 is MNHEY, CDR2 SVGEGT. Trimming stripped 0 bases from V and 1 base from J, with 18 bases between. The CDR3 DNA reads TGTGCCAGCAGTTACTCCATTGGAGAGGTGACTTCGAACACTGAAGCTTTCTTT. It specifies CASSYSIGEVTSNTEAFF.

This chain links TRBV6-4 with TRBJ2-1; D is perhaps TRBD2 (6 bases). CDR3 size: 14 residues. Deletions cut 5 bases from V and 1 base from J, with 9 bases between. CDR1 is MRHNA and CDR2 is SNTAGT in the germline V gene. The CDR3 region has the DNA TGTGCCAGCAGTCGGGACTCTTCCTACAATGAGCAGTTCTTC. Its protein product is CASSRDSSYNEQFF.

The V call is TRBV6-4, the J call TRBJ2-4, with 7 bases aligning to TRBD1. The CDR3 consists of 13 residues. V shed 3 bases, J shed 8 bases, and the junction held 4 bases outside the gene matches. Germline V gene lookup returns CDR1 MRHNA and CDR2 SNTAGT. The CDR3 nucleotides are TGTGCCAGCAGTGAAGACAGGGCCGACATTCAGTACTTC. Translation: CASSEDRADIQYF.

The chain is built from TRBV28 and TRBJ2-7, with 8 bases fitting TRBD1. J lost 2 bases, V lost 5 bases, and 8 bases had no gene match. CDR3 length: 15 amino acids. The V gene's germline CDR1 is MDHEN and CDR2 SYDVKM. The CDR3, as DNA: TGTGCCAGCAGTCCCCGGGACAGGCCAACCTACGAGCAGTACTTC. Translating gives CASSPRDRPTYEQYF.

The gene calls are TRBV6-5 and TRBJ1-1; 9 bases match TRBD1. CDR1 is MNHEY and CDR2 is SVGAGI in the germline V gene. V was pared by 4 bases and J by 4 bases, with 7 bases of the junction left unmatched. The CDR3 spans 15 residues. The DNA of the CDR3 is TGTGCCAGCAGTTCCGCCGGGACAGGGATCACTGAAGCTTTCTTT. Protein: CASSSAGTGITEAFF.

This chain uses TRBV7-9 with TRBJ2-1; TRBD2 matches at 8 bases. The germline V gene has CDR1 SEHNR and CDR2 FQNEAQ (reference sequence). The CDR3 loop spans 17 amino acids. V lost 2 bases and J lost 8; bases outside the gene matches: 14. Here the CDR3 reads CASSLSQGSGSRDEQFF. CDR3 bases: TGTGCCAGCAGCTTATCGCAGGGGAGCGGGAGTAGGGATGAGCAGTTCTTC.

V usage is TRBV24-1 and J usage is TRBJ2-1; 11 nucleotides align to TRBD1. The CDR3 extends over 16 amino acids. Germline trimming cut 4 bases from V and 6 bases from J; bases unmatched to any gene: 7. Germline V gives CDR1 KGHDR, CDR2 SFDVKD. The CDR3 DNA follows: TGTGCCACCAGTGACACCGGGACAGGGGGGGCCAATGAGCAGTTCTTC. Protein product: CATSDTGTGGANEQFF.

The chain employs TRBV4-3 and TRBJ2-7, with D perhaps TRBD1 (5 bases). This CDR3 contains 15 residues. Germline loops: CDR1 LGHNA, CDR2 YSLEER. V was shortened by 2 bases and J by 5 bases, with 16 bases between the two germline ends. The CDR3 bases are TGCGCCAGCAGCCAAATCGCGGCTCAGGGCCACGAGCAGTACTTC. This sequence encodes CASSQIAAQGHEQYF.

This sequence joins TRBV24-1 and TRBJ1-5; weak D call: TRBD1 (6 bases). Germline V gene lookup returns CDR1 KGHDR and CDR2 SFDVKD. The V gene lost 6 bases and the J gene lost 4 bases, with 9 bases spanning the gap. The CDR3 covers 13 residues. The CDR3 DNA reads TGTGCCACCAGTCGGGGGGCGAATCAGCCCCAGCATTTT. Its protein product is CATSRGANQPQHF.

The V call is TRBV29-1, the J call TRBJ1-5; TRBD1 is a possible D gene (5 bases). The CDR3 spans 13 residues. V was trimmed by 4 bases and J by 6 bases, leaving 13 bases between them. From germline, CDR1 is SQVTM and CDR2 ANQGSEA. CDR3 amino acids: CSVGGQGGQPQHF. The CDR3 region has the DNA TGCAGCGTTGGCGGGCAGGGAGGTCAGCCCCAGCATTTT.

The chain carries TRBV2 and TRBJ1-4; perhaps TRBD1 as D (5 bases). CDR3 length: 14 amino acids. From germline, CDR1 is SNHLY and CDR2 FYNNEI. Trimming removed 8 bases from V and 7 bases from J, with 17 bases in between. DNA for the CDR3: TGTGCCAGCGGTTTGGCAGGGTGGAGTGAAAAACTGTTTTTT. Protein: CASGLAGWSEKLFF. Full variable domain (missing parts from reference TRBV2 and TRBJ1-4): EPEVTQTPSHQVTQMGQEVILRCVPISNHLYFYWYRQILGQKVEFLVSFYNNEISEKSEIFDDQFSVERPDGSNFTLKIRSTKLEDSAMYFCASGLAGWSEKLFFGSGTQLSVL.

V usage is TRBV6-2 or TRBV6-3 and J usage is TRBJ1-2; 7 nucleotides align to TRBD1. The germline CDR1 and CDR2 sequences are MNHEY and SVGEGT. The CDR3 loop spans 13 amino acids. Germline trimming cut 4 bases from V and 7 bases from J; bases unmatched to any gene: 6. The CDR3 sequence: CASSSVDRAGYTF. In DNA, the CDR3 is TGTGCCAGCAGTTCTGTAGACAGGGCTGGCTACACCTTC.

Here the CDR3 DNA reads TGCAGCGTTTTCAGGGTACGGTCCGGGGAGCTGTTTTTT. Protein: CSVFRVRSGELFF. This chain links TRBV29-1 with TRBJ2-2, with D maybe TRBD1 (5 bases). The germline V gene encodes CDR1 SQVTM and CDR2 ANQGSEA. V shed 5 bases and J shed 6 bases, with 13 bases lying between them. The CDR3 runs to 13 residues.

The gene calls are TRBV15 and TRBJ2-7; 11 nucleotides match TRBD1. The CDR3 covers 15 residues. Germline CDR1 LNHNV, CDR2 YYDKDF (reference sequence). The junction had 3 bases not matched to a gene; V was cut back by 3 bases and J by 2 bases. CDR3 residues: CATSRGGQGAYEQYF. The DNA of the CDR3 is TGTGCCACCAGCAGGGGGGGACAGGGGGCCTACGAGCAGTACTTC. Using reference TRBV15 and TRBJ2-7 for the parts outside the CDR3, the full variable domain is DAMVIQNPRYQVTQFGKPVTLSCSQTLNHNVMYWYQQKSSQAPKLLFHYYDKDFNNEADTPDNFQSRRPNTSFCFLDIRSPGLGDTAMYLCATSRGGQGAYEQYFGPGTRLTVT.

In its sample, this clone was seen a few times. The chain is built from TRBV6-1 and TRBJ2-2, with 9 positions matching TRBD1. Germline values: CDR1 MNHNS, CDR2 SASEGT. The CDR3 is 17 amino acids. After removal of 0 bases from V and 7 bases from J, the junction contained 9 bases not matched to a gene. CDR3 nucleotides: TGTGCCAGCAGTGAAGCGGGAGTACAGGGGGCTAGCGGGGAGCTGTTTTTT. It is translated as CASSEAGVQGASGELFF.

The V call is TRBV18, the J call TRBJ2-7, with 7 bases fitting TRBD1. Germline V CDR1 and CDR2: KGHSH, LQKENI. The V gene end was trimmed by 6 bases and the J gene end by 3 bases; junction bases not matched to a gene: 8. The CDR3 totals 14 residues. This chain's CDR3 is CASSPRGQDYEQYF. The CDR3 coding sequence is TGTGCCAGCTCTCCCCGAGGACAGGACTACGAGCAGTACTTC. Full variable domain (missing parts from reference TRBV18 and TRBJ2-7): NAGVMQNPRHLVRRRGQEARLRCSPMKGHSHVYWYRQLPEEGLKFMVYLQKENIIDESGMPKERFSAEFPKEGPSILRIQQVVRGDSAAYFCASSPRGQDYEQYFGPGTRLTVT.

This clone was found a few times. J is TRBJ1-4 and V is TRBV28; D not resolved. The ends were cut back, 6 bases at V and 7 bases at J, with 18 bases in the middle. The germline V gene encodes CDR1 MDHEN and CDR2 SYDVKM. This CDR3 comprises 15 residues. This CDR3 is CASRRPGFDGEKLFF. CDR3 in DNA: TGTGCCAGCAGGCGTCCGGGATTCGATGGTGAAAAACTGTTTTTT.

On this clone: The same CDR3 also results from other DNA sequences found in this sample. The chain has TRBV30 and TRBJ2-1; D possibly corresponds to TRBD2 (5 bases). The CDR3 has 11 amino acids. V shed 1 base and J shed 10 bases, with 8 bases lying between them. Germline V gene data show CDR1 as GTSNPN and CDR2 as SVGIG (reference sequence). The CDR3 nucleotides are TGTGCCTGGAGTGAAGCGGCAGAGCAGTTCTTC. It translates to CAWSEAAEQFF.

The chain combines TRBV7-8 with TRBJ2-7; 11 nucleotides align to TRBD2. The V segment lost 5 bases and the J segment 3 bases; nucleotides outside the gene matches: 18. This CDR3 is built from 19 residues. Germline V lookup: CDR1 SGHVS, CDR2 FQNEAQ. The CDR3 sequence is CASSPQPALFTSGSYEQYF. CDR3 nucleotide sequence: TGTGCCAGCAGCCCTCAACCGGCATTGTTCACTAGCGGGAGCTACGAGCAGTACTTC.